The next 15 T cell receptor beta chains were all read from a single sample in a study of blood T cell repertoires in COVID-19. The data were produced by immunoSEQ multiplex PCR, yet TCRdb's version contains in-frame clones alone and is incomplete. The table shows 150,000 to 200,000 clones, with about 76% occurring only once. The sequencing sample was made of peripheral blood. The origin of the receptors is a woman between 50 and 59 years old with active or convalescent COVID-19.

The CDR3 region is CASSQEAPTGQGYTF. The CDR3 nucleotides read TGCGCCAGCAGCCAAGAGGCCCCGACAGGTCAAGGCTACACCTTC. The V and J genes are TRBV4-1 and TRBJ1-2, with D possibly TRBD1 on 6 matching bases. V dropped 0 bases and J dropped 8 bases, with 16 bases sitting between them. Looked up from germline, CDR1 is MGHRA and CDR2 is YSYEKL. The CDR3 totals 15 residues.

The chain joins TRBV27 to TRBJ2-1; 11 bases fit TRBD2. From germline, CDR1 is MNHEY and CDR2 SMNVEV (reference sequence). The V gene end was trimmed by 7 bases and the J gene end by 6 bases; junction bases not matched to a gene: 8. The CDR3 is 15 amino acids. Here the CDR3 DNA reads TGTGCCAGCACCGGGACTAGCGGAGCCTCCAATGAGCAGTTCTTC. Residues: CASTGTSGASNEQFF.

This chain joins TRBV6-1 and TRBJ1-1; D is perhaps TRBD1 (6 bases). V lost 3 bases and J 1 base, leaving 12 bases between the germline ends. CDR1 is MNHNS and CDR2 is SASEGT in the germline V gene. The CDR3 loop spans 15 amino acids. The CDR3 sequence is CASSDQGKANTEAFF. Written as DNA, the CDR3 is TGTGCCAGCAGTGACCAGGGGAAGGCGAACACTGAAGCTTTCTTT.

The chain has TRBV27 and TRBJ2-5; TRBD1 might be the D (5 bases). Trimming stripped 2 bases from V and 5 bases from J, with 9 bases between. Germline CDR1 is MNHEY and CDR2 is SMNVEV (reference sequence). This CDR3 has 13 amino acids. The CDR3, as DNA: TGTGCCAGCAGTTTAGCAGGGTGGGAGACCCAGTACTTC. Translated: CASSLAGWETQYF.

This clone was seen just once. The chain employs TRBV5-1 and TRBJ1-2; 8 nucleotides match TRBD1. The CDR3 loop spans 16 amino acids. The trim removed 2 bases at V and 0 bases at J, leaving 6 bases unmatched. Germline assignment: CDR1 SGHRS and CDR2 YFSETQ. In DNA form, the CDR3 reads TGCGCCAGCAGCTTAGTGCCACAGGGGGCTAACTATGGCTACACCTTC. Translated, it gives CASSLVPQGANYGYTF.

The chain couples TRBV30 to TRBJ2-7; D call uncertain. This CDR3 contains 14 residues. CDR1 GTSNPN and CDR2 SVGIG come from the germline V gene (reference sequence). With 0 bases removed from V and 0 bases from J, the gap between germline ends came to 9 bases. Written as DNA, the CDR3 is TGTGCCTGGAGTGTAAGCCCATTCTCCTACGAGCAGTACTTC. It translates to CAWSVSPFSYEQYF.

The chain combines TRBV2 with TRBJ2-7, with a weak D call TRBD1 (5 bases). With 7 bases removed from V and 4 bases from J, the gap between germline ends came to 17 bases. The V gene's germline CDR1 is SNHLY and CDR2 FYNNEI. CDR3 length: 14 amino acids. The CDR3 protein is CASKGLLEAYEQYF. The CDR3 nucleotides are TGTGCCAGCAAGGGGCTGCTAGAGGCGTACGAGCAGTACTTC.

In this sample, this clone turned up a few times. The gene calls are TRBV3-1 (or the pseudogene TRBV3-2) and TRBJ1-2; 7 nucleotides match TRBD1. The CDR3 runs 14 residues. In germline, CDR1 is LGHDT, CDR2 YNNKEL (reference sequence). V shed 0 bases and J 8 bases; nucleotides not matched to a gene: 6. CDR3 region: CASSQDVQGRGYTF. CDR3 in DNA: TGTGCCAGCAGCCAAGATGTACAGGGGCGCGGCTACACCTTC.

This CDR3 reads CASSQDGSSITDTQYF. The CDR3 DNA is TGTGCCAGCAGCCAAGACGGGAGCAGTATAACAGATACGCAGTATTTT. The chain uses TRBV3-1 (or the pseudogene TRBV3-2) and TRBJ2-3, with D possibly TRBD2 on 6 matching bases. V was cut by 0 bases and J by 3 bases, with 13 bases left in between. Germline V gene lookup returns CDR1 LGHDT and CDR2 YNNKEL (reference sequence). The CDR3 is made up of 16 amino acids.

The genes are TRBV6-5 and TRBJ1-5, with 7 bases fitting TRBD1. Unmatched junction bases numbered 6, after V lost 6 bases and J lost 7 bases. The CDR3 totals 13 residues. Per the germline V gene, CDR1 is MNHEY and CDR2 is SVGAGI. CDR3 region: CASRISGGQPQHF. In nucleotides, the CDR3 is TGTGCCAGCAGGATATCAGGGGGGCAGCCCCAGCATTTT.

The chain recombines TRBV6-5 with TRBJ1-2, with TRBD1 matching over 7 bases. Losses at the gene ends were 5 bases for V and 5 bases for J; bases not matched to a gene: 8. Germline V gene lookup returns CDR1 MNHEY and CDR2 SVGAGI. The CDR3 totals 14 residues. This CDR3 reads CASSLDRSEYGYTF. The CDR3 DNA sequence: TGTGCCAGCAGTCTGGACAGGTCTGAGTATGGCTACACCTTC.

The V call is TRBV18, the J call TRBJ1-1; D remains ambiguous. Trimming cost V 3 bases and J 1 base, with 9 bases left between them. Germline V gene lookup returns CDR1 KGHSH and CDR2 LQKENI. This CDR3 is built from 14 residues. The CDR3 is CASSPVGGNTEAFF. The CDR3 DNA follows: TGTGCCAGCTCACCTGTCGGTGGGAACACTGAAGCTTTCTTT.

The chain has TRBV7-2 and TRBJ2-7; 9 bases map to TRBD2. Germline V gene sequence: CDR1 SGHTA, CDR2 FQGNSA. This CDR3 region has 15 residues. V was pared by 8 bases and J by 1 base, with 9 bases of the junction left unmatched. The CDR3 sequence: CASSSAGGKSYEQYF. Here the CDR3 DNA reads TGTGCCAGCTCGAGTGCGGGGGGGAAATCCTACGAGCAGTACTTC.

The rearrangement uses TRBV4-2 and TRBJ2-5, with a tentative D call TRBD2 (7 bases). The V gene's germline CDR1 is LGHNA and CDR2 YNFKEQ. CDR3 length equals 13 residues. V was shortened by 4 bases and J by 5 bases, with 11 bases between the two germline ends. CDR3 nucleotide sequence: TGTGCCAGCAGCCCGGGGGGCCGGGAGACCCAGTACTTC. Translation: CASSPGGRETQYF.

This chain links TRBV21-1 with TRBJ2-1; the table assigns TRBD1, which was not confirmed against the DNA. TRBV21-1 is a known pseudogene. This CDR3 contains 14 residues. The chain's CDR3 is CASSGQGPGNEQFF. The CDR3 DNA reads TGTGCCAGCAGTGGACAGGGTCCTGGCAATGAGCAGTTCTTC.